The 21 T cell receptor beta chains in this list originate from one sample, sequenced in a study of shared clonotypes between healthy human individuals. Clones were read by immunoSEQ multiplex PCR, and TCRdb kept only the in-frame ones, dropping some. The profile shows roughly 1,500,000 clones, around 98% of them singletons. The sequencing sample was made of naive CD4+ T cells sorted from blood. Sample subset: CD45RA+ positively selected. These receptors all come from a man in his thirties or forties in good health.

This chain uses TRBV19 with TRBJ2-1, with D possibly matching TRBD2 (6 bases). The CDR3 consists of 15 residues. Trimming removed 6 bases at V and 9 bases at J, with 21 bases between. The germline gives CDR1 LNHDA, CDR2 SQIVND (reference sequence). CDR3 nucleotides: TGTGCCAGTAGGACCCGGGAGAGTACCGACATTGAGCAGTTCTTC. It is translated as CASRTRESTDIEQFF.

The V and J genes are TRBV6-6 and TRBJ1-5; possibly TRBD1 for D (5 bases). Germline V gene sequence: CDR1 MNHNY, CDR2 SVGAGI (reference sequence). The CDR3 length is 14 residues. V was cut by 2 bases and J by 5 bases, with 10 bases left in between. CDR3 nucleotide sequence: TGTGCCAGCAGTTACATTCAGGGAGATCAGCCCCAGCATTTT. Translating it yields CASSYIQGDQPQHF.

V and J are TRBV5-1 and TRBJ2-3; TRBD2 matches 13 bases. CDR3 size: 19 residues. Trimming at V came to 3 bases and at J to 0 bases, leaving 10 bases not matched to a gene. Germline V gene sequence: CDR1 SGHRS, CDR2 YFSETQ. CDR3 coding DNA: TGCGCCAGCAGCTCGGGACTAGCGGGGAGAATTACTAGCACAGATACGCAGTATTTT. This encodes CASSSGLAGRITSTDTQYF.

The genes are TRBV5-8 and TRBJ2-3; no firm D call. The CDR3 runs 13 residues. Germline values: CDR1 SGHTS, CDR2 YDEGEE. With 4 bases removed from V and 4 bases from J, the gap between germline ends came to 10 bases. CDR3 in amino acids: CASSSGRADTQYF. CDR3 nucleotide sequence: TGTGCCAGCAGCAGTGGAAGGGCAGATACGCAGTATTTT.

As regards this clone: At one of its ends the junction is not consistent with the germline gene, which may arise from a read error. The gene calls are TRBV11-2 and TRBJ2-5; tentative D call: TRBD2 (5 bases). The CDR3 contains 12 residues. Germline V gives CDR1 SGHAT, CDR2 FQNNGV. CDR3 in amino acids: CASSLDREGGNF. The CDR3 coding sequence is TGTGCCAGCAGCTTAGATAGGGAAGGAGGTAACTTC.

The chain uses TRBV7-9 and TRBJ2-1; D unclear. Germline CDR1 SEHNR, CDR2 FQNEAQ (reference sequence). This CDR3 is built from 14 residues. V gave up 4 bases and J gave up 4 bases, with 11 bases separating them. The CDR3 region has the DNA TGTGCCAGCAGCTCCCGGACGCGTTACAATGAGCAGTTCTTC. Amino acid sequence: CASSSRTRYNEQFF.

V and J are TRBV7-2 and TRBJ2-7; D ambiguous. The germline CDR1 and CDR2 sequences are SGHTA and FQGNSA. The CDR3 sequence is 13 residues long. The ends were cut back, 5 bases at V and 4 bases at J, with 12 bases in the middle. CDR3 sequence reads: CASSRRSGYEQYF. The CDR3 DNA reads TGTGCCAGCAGCCGACGTAGTGGGTACGAGCAGTACTTC.

CDR3 in amino acids: CASSVVAGVGNEQFF. CDR3 bases: TGTGCCAGCAGTGTCGTAGCGGGAGTGGGGAATGAGCAGTTCTTC. The chain recombines TRBV2 with TRBJ2-1; 9 bases fit TRBD2. This CDR3 is 15 amino acids long. Germline-derived CDR1 and CDR2 are SNHLY and FYNNEI. After removal of 4 bases from V and 7 bases from J, the junction contained 8 bases not matched to a gene.

This clone was recorded once. The V call is TRBV18, the J call TRBJ2-3, with D possibly being TRBD2 (5 bases). Trimming left V 4 bases short and J 0 bases short, with 14 bases between. This CDR3 comprises 16 residues. CDR1 is KGHSH and CDR2 is LQKENI in the germline V gene. For the CDR3, the DNA is TGTGCCAGCTCACGCACGAGGGAAACTAGCACAGATACGCAGTATTTT. Protein product: CASSRTRETSTDTQYF. Using reference TRBV18 and TRBJ2-3 for the parts outside the CDR3, the full variable domain is NAGVMQNPRHLVRRRGQEARLRCSPMKGHSHVYWYRQLPEEGLKFMVYLQKENIIDESGMPKERFSAEFPKEGPSILRIQQVVRGDSAAYFCASSRTRETSTDTQYFGPGTRLTVL.

As concerns this clone: Other nucleotide sequences in the sample specify the same CDR3. The V and J genes are TRBV7-3 and TRBJ1-1; 8 bases are shared with TRBD1. The CDR3 is made up of 13 amino acids. J lost 4 bases, V lost 4 bases, and 2 bases had no gene match. Germline V gene data show CDR1 as SGHTA and CDR2 as FQGTGA. DNA of the CDR3: TGTGCCAGCAGCTCACAGGGGGGCACTGAAGCTTTCTTT. Its translation: CASSSQGGTEAFF.

CDR3 region: CASSLAGTSGYEQYF. The DNA for the CDR3 is TGTGCCAGCAGCTTAGCTGGGACTAGCGGCTACGAGCAGTACTTC. The chain is built from TRBV7-2 and TRBJ2-7; 11 bases align to TRBD2. The CDR3 spans 15 residues. With 0 bases clipped from V and 3 bases from J, the junction kept 1 base outside the gene matches. CDR1 and CDR2 (germline): SGHTA, FQGNSA.

The V call is TRBV30, the J call TRBJ1-5; D uncertain. V lost 0 bases and J lost 4, with 10 bases in between. In germline, CDR1 is GTSNPN, CDR2 SVGIG (reference sequence). This CDR3 has 14 amino acids. The CDR3 loop reads CAWSVRKGNQPQHF. The DNA of the CDR3 is TGTGCCTGGAGTGTACGGAAAGGGAATCAGCCCCAGCATTTT. Drawing the rest from reference TRBV30 and TRBJ1-5, the complete variable domain is SQTIHQWPATLVQPVGSPLSLECTVEGTSNPNLYWYRQAAGRGLQLLFYSVGIGQISSEVPQNLSASRPQDRQFILSSKKLLLSDSGFYLCAWSVRKGNQPQHFGDGTRLSIL.

The chain uses TRBV21-1 and TRBJ1-1. TRBV21-1 is flagged as a pseudogene. The CDR3 runs 15 residues. This chain's CDR3 is CASSLEPVMNTEAFF. CDR3 nucleotides: TGTGCCAGCAGTCTAGAGCCGGTCATGAACACTGAAGCTTTCTTT.

The chain employs TRBV5-5 and TRBJ2-2; 9 nucleotides match TRBD1. CDR1 is SGHKS and CDR2 is YYEKEE in the germline V gene (reference sequence). V was clipped by 5 bases and J by 5 bases; unmatched bases: 7. This CDR3 has 15 amino acids. The CDR3 spells CASRRDRVRTGELFF. DNA for the CDR3: TGTGCCAGCAGACGGGACAGGGTGAGAACCGGGGAGCTGTTTTTT.

The chain couples TRBV7-3 to TRBJ1-1; TRBD1 matches at 7 bases. Germline V lookup: CDR1 SGHTA, CDR2 FQGTGA. This CDR3 is built from 13 residues. Unmatched junction bases numbered 0, after V lost 5 bases and J lost 0 bases. The CDR3 DNA reads as TGTGCCAGCAGCGACAGGGTGAACACTGAAGCTTTCTTT. As protein: CASSDRVNTEAFF.

J is TRBJ1-2 and V is TRBV19, with 8 bases lining up with TRBD1. The germline gives CDR1 LNHDA, CDR2 SQIVND (reference sequence). This CDR3 spans 15 amino acids. The trim removed 6 bases at V and 3 bases at J, leaving 9 bases unmatched. The CDR3 region is CASRMTGVYDYGYTF. As DNA, the CDR3 is TGTGCCAGTAGGATGACAGGGGTGTACGACTATGGCTACACCTTC.

The rearrangement uses TRBV10-3 and TRBJ2-7; TRBD1 or TRBD2 may be the D gene (5 bases each). CDR3 length: 15 residues. V lost 10 bases to trimming and J lost 2 bases, with 21 bases between them. The germline CDR1 and CDR2 sequences are ENHRY and SYGVKD. The chain's CDR3 is CATGSGRDKAYEQYF. The CDR3 nucleotides read TGTGCCACGGGGTCGGGCAGGGATAAAGCCTACGAGCAGTACTTC.

The J gene is TRBJ2-3, the V gene TRBV29-1; no clear D. The CDR3 is 12 amino acids. Germline CDR1 and CDR2: SQVTM and ANQGSEA. V lost 7 bases and J lost 4, with 12 bases in between. The CDR3 loop reads CSAPSPADTQYF. The CDR3, as DNA: TGCAGCGCCCCCAGCCCGGCAGATACGCAGTATTTT.

This clone was seen just once. The chain is built from TRBV19 and TRBJ2-2; TRBD2 agrees at 9 bases. V shed 2 bases, J shed 6 bases, and the junction held 4 bases outside the gene matches. Germline-derived CDR1 and CDR2 are LNHDA and SQIVND (reference sequence). CDR3 length: 15 amino acids. CDR3 DNA: TGTGCCAGTAGTATAATAAAGCGGGAGGCCGGGGAGCTGTTTTTT. This translates into CASSIIKREAGELFF.

The V and J genes are TRBV7-2 and TRBJ2-3; D possibly corresponds to TRBD2 (5 bases). The length of the CDR3 is 16 residues. The germline gives CDR1 SGHTA, CDR2 FQGNSA. V lost 5 bases to trimming and J lost 6 bases, with 21 bases between them. In nucleotides, the CDR3 is TGTGCCAGCAGCCCCTGGCGGGCGCCTACCAGGGATACGCAGTATTTT. Translating it yields CASSPWRAPTRDTQYF.

On this clone itself: The same CDR3 can be traced to other DNA sequences in this sample. This sequence joins TRBV5-1 and TRBJ2-7; 10 bases are shared with TRBD2. CDR1 is SGHRS, CDR2 YFSETQ, per germline. The length of the CDR3 is 14 residues. V lost 2 bases to trimming and J lost 3 bases; unmatched junction nucleotides: 2. The CDR3 spells CASSFGTSDYEQYF. The CDR3 DNA sequence: TGCGCCAGCAGCTTTGGGACTAGCGACTACGAGCAGTACTTC.